This TCR beta chain was found in a study of T cell repertoires in cytomegalovirus infection. Looking at the study overall: Indications came from public TCR beta signatures; they pointed to CMV infection and to a matching HLA type.

General study points: Dominating the ex vivo response were TCR beta clonotypes that were CMV-specific and HLA-C-restricted.

J lost 4 bases, V lost 5 bases, and 11 bases had no gene match. CDR3 length equals 16 residues. Germline CDR1 reads SGHAT; CDR2 reads FQNNGV. TCRdb fed the reads into MiXCR, producing one record per CDR3 protein. The sample lists 400,000 to 550,000 distinct CDR3 sequences, about 11% occurring once. This clonotype was seen many times. Its antigen is still unknown. Sequencing input: PBMCs. This chain joins TRBV11-2 and TRBJ2-4, with 7 bases that match TRBD2. This clonotype was obtained from a human donor in good health (CMV status not recorded). Some clones in this sample may be carry-over from other donors' samples. The CDR3 coding sequence is TGTGCCAGCAGCCTAGCGGTGGTGGGGCTAAAAAACATTCAGTACTTC. Its protein product is CASSLAVVGLKNIQYF. The whole variable domain, filled in from reference TRBV11-2 and TRBJ2-4, reads EAGVAQSPRYKIIEKRQSVAFWCNPISGHATLYWYQQILGQGPKLLIQFQNNGVVDDSQLPKDRFSAERLKGVDSTLKIQPAKLEDSAVYLCASSLAVVGLKNIQYFGAGTRLSVL.